Listed below are T cell receptor beta chains from one sample, sequenced in a study of blood T cell repertoires in COVID-19. The assay was immunoSEQ multiplex PCR, and TCRdb's table has in-frame clones only and misses some. The sample contains fewer than 250,000 clones, roughly 84% of which appear only once. Material: PBMCs or T cells enriched from blood (not recorded which). These receptors were collected from a woman aged 40 to 55 who had recovered from COVID-19. Both conserved end residues are part of each CDR3. A D gene is named only where the DNA matches it firmly. The size field is filled for only some rows; it gives once, few, many or a size class.

v_call: TRBV19; j_call: TRBJ2-1; d_call: TRBD1; clone_size: few; cdr3_aa: CASSMSKRTGETYNEQFF; cdr3_nt: TGTGCCAGTAGTATGTCCAAGAGGACAGGGGAGACCTACAATGAGCAGTTCTTC
v_call: TRBV28; j_call: TRBJ1-5; d_call: NA; clone_size: NA; cdr3_aa: CASSLSQGGNQPQHF; cdr3_nt: TGTGCCAGCAGTTTATCCCAGGGTGGCAATCAGCCCCAGCATTTT
v_call: TRBV28; j_call: TRBJ1-2; d_call: TRBD1; clone_size: medium-sized; cdr3_aa: CASSLDRGTGGYTF; cdr3_nt: TGTGCCAGCAGTTTAGACAGGGGAACCGGCGGCTACACCTTC
v_call: TRBV6-2/TRBV6-3; j_call: TRBJ2-3; d_call: NA; clone_size: NA; cdr3_aa: CASSYGGSTDTQYF; cdr3_nt: TGTGCCAGCAGTTACGGCGGGAGCACAGATACGCAGTATTTT
v_call: TRBV12-3/TRBV12-4; j_call: TRBJ1-1; d_call: NA; clone_size: NA; cdr3_aa: CASWAEIGTEAFF; cdr3_nt: TGTGCCAGTTGGGCAGAGATTGGCACTGAAGCTTTCTTT
v_call: TRBV9; j_call: TRBJ1-5; d_call: NA; clone_size: NA; cdr3_aa: CASSVTDSPNQPQHF; cdr3_nt: TGTGCCAGCAGCGTAACTGACAGCCCCAATCAGCCCCAGCATTTT
v_call: TRBV6-1; j_call: TRBJ2-1; d_call: TRBD2; clone_size: NA; cdr3_aa: CASSDGSGSAYNEQFF; cdr3_nt: TGTGCCAGCAGTGATGGTAGCGGGAGTGCCTACAATGAGCAGTTCTTC
v_call: TRBV29-1; j_call: TRBJ1-1; d_call: NA; clone_size: NA; cdr3_aa: CSVELQDKAFF; cdr3_nt: TGCAGCGTTGAACTGCAGGATAAAGCTTTCTTT
v_call: TRBV13; j_call: TRBJ2-1; d_call: TRBD2; clone_size: NA; cdr3_aa: CASSPRREKNEQFF; cdr3_nt: TGTGCCAGCAGCCCCCGGCGGGAGAAAAATGAGCAGTTCTTC
v_call: TRBV7-9; j_call: TRBJ1-1; d_call: NA; clone_size: NA; cdr3_aa: CASSHMIGGMNTEAFF; cdr3_nt: TGTGCCAGCAGCCACATGATCGGGGGAATGAACACTGAAGCTTTCTTT
v_call: TRBV6-5; j_call: TRBJ1-1; d_call: TRBD1; clone_size: NA; cdr3_aa: CASSFQTGGLTEAFF; cdr3_nt: TGTGCCAGCAGTTTTCAGACAGGGGGTTTGACTGAAGCTTTCTTT
v_call: TRBV11-3; j_call: TRBJ2-2; d_call: NA; clone_size: NA; cdr3_aa: CASSAGIRDGELFF; cdr3_nt: TGTGCCAGCAGCGCAGGGATCAGGGACGGGGAGCTGTTTTTT
v_call: TRBV28; j_call: TRBJ2-4; d_call: TRBD1; clone_size: NA; cdr3_aa: CASSLAGGMNIQYF; cdr3_nt: TGTGCCAGCAGTTTGGCAGGGGGTATGAACATTCAGTACTTC
v_call: TRBV20-1; j_call: TRBJ2-7; d_call: NA; clone_size: NA; cdr3_aa: CSARLAYEQYF; cdr3_nt: TGCAGTGCTAGACTAGCGTACGAGCAGTACTTC
v_call: TRBV28; j_call: TRBJ2-7; d_call: NA; clone_size: NA; cdr3_aa: CASSLKQKAQREQYF; cdr3_nt: TGTGCCAGCAGTTTAAAACAGAAGGCCCAACGCGAGCAGTACTTC
v_call: TRBV5-1; j_call: TRBJ1-4; d_call: TRBD1; clone_size: NA; cdr3_aa: CASSLNRGGEKLFF; cdr3_nt: TGCGCCAGCAGCTTGAACAGGGGAGGTGAAAAACTGTTTTTT
v_call: TRBV25-1; j_call: TRBJ2-7; d_call: TRBD1; clone_size: NA; cdr3_aa: CASSGQDRGSYEQYF; cdr3_nt: TGTGCCAGCAGTGGACAGGACAGGGGGTCCTACGAGCAGTACTTC
v_call: TRBV30; j_call: TRBJ1-1; d_call: TRBD1; clone_size: NA; cdr3_aa: CAWRTGPRGEAFF; cdr3_nt: TGTGCCTGGAGGACAGGGCCGAGGGGTGAAGCTTTCTTT
v_call: TRBV7-2; j_call: TRBJ2-7; d_call: TRBD1; clone_size: NA; cdr3_aa: CASSPGTGDEQYF; cdr3_nt: TGTGCCAGCAGTCCCGGGACAGGGGACGAGCAGTACTTC